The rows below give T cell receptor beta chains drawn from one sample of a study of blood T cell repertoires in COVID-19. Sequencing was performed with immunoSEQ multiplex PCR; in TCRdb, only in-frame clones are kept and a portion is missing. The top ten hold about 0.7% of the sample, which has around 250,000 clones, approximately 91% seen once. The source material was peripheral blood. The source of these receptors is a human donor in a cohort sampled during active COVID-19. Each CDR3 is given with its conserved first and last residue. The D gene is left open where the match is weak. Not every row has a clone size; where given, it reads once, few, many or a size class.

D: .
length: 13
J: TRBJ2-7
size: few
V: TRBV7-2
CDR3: CASKKDRNYEQYF
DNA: TGTGCCAGCAAAAAAGACAGGAACTACGAGCAGTACTTC

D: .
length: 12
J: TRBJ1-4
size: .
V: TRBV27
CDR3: CASSPLGGKLFF
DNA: TGTGCCAGCAGTCCCCTTGGCGGAAAACTGTTTTTT

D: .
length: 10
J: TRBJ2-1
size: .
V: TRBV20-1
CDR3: CSPDSQKGFF
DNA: TGCAGTCCGGACTCCCAAAAGGGGTTCTTC

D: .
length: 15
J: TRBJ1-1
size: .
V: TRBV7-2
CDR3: CASSLASQMNTEAFF
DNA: TGTGCCAGCAGCTTAGCGTCACAGATGAACACTGAAGCTTTCTTT

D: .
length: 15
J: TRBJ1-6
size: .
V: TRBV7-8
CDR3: CASSLALGPNSPLHF
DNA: TGTGCCAGCAGCTTAGCCCTGGGGCCTAATTCACCCCTCCACTTT

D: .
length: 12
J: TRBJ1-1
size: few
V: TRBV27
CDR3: CASSLGVGEAFF
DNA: TGTGCCAGCAGTTTAGGAGTCGGTGAAGCTTTCTTT

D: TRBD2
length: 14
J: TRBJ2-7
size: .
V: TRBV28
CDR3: CASSPWGRGYEQYF
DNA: TGTGCCAGCAGTCCCTGGGGGAGGGGCTACGAGCAGTACTTC

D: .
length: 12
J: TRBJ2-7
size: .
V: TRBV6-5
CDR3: CASSYSLTEQYF
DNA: TGTGCCAGCAGTTACAGCCTCACCGAGCAGTACTTC

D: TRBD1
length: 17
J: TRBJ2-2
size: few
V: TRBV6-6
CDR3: CASSPRRDSVNTGELFF
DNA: TGTGCCAGCAGTCCTAGAAGGGACAGCGTAAACACCGGGGAGCTGTTTTTT

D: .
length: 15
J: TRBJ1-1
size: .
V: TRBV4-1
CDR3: CASSHHRLMNTEAFF
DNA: TGCGCCAGCAGCCACCACAGGCTAATGAACACTGAAGCTTTCTTT

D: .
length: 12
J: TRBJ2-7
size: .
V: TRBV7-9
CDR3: CASSLEEHEQYF
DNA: TGTGCCAGCAGCTTAGAGGAGCACGAGCAGTACTTC

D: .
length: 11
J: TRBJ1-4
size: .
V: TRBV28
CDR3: CATRTNEKLFF
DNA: TGTGCCACCCGGACTAATGAAAAACTGTTTTTT

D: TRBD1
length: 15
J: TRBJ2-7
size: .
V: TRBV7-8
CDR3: CASSSTSGQGYKQYF
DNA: TGTGCCAGCAGCTCAACCTCGGGACAGGGGTACAAGCAGTACTTC

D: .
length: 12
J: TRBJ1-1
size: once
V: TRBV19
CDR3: CATSLHDRWAFF
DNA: TGTGCCACCTCCCTCCACGATCGGTGGGCTTTCTTT

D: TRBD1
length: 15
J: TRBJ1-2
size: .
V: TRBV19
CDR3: CASSMGQIPFYGYTF
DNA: TGTGCCAGTAGTATGGGACAGATTCCCTTCTATGGCTACACCTTC

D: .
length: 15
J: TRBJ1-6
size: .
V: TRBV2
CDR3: CASSLDSLVITPLHF
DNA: TGTGCCAGCAGCCTGGACAGCCTGGTTATTACACCCCTCCACTTT

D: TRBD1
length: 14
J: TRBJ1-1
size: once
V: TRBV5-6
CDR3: CASSATGVNTEAFF
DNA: TGTGCCAGCAGTGCGACAGGGGTAAACACTGAAGCTTTCTTT

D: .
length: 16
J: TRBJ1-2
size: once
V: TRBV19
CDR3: CASSLSGGRFNYGYTF
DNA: TGTGCCAGTAGCCTTTCTGGGGGCCGTTTTAACTATGGCTACACCTTC

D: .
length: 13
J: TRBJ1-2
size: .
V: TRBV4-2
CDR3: CASSRAGLYGYTF
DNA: TGTGCCAGCAGCCGCGCAGGGCTCTATGGCTACACCTTC

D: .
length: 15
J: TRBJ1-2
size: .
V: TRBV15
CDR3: CATSRDRNSNYGYTF
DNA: TGTGCCACCAGCAGAGATCGCAACAGTAACTATGGCTACACCTTC

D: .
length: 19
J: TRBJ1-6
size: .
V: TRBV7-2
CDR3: CASSFELSTESSYNSPLHF
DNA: TGTGCCAGCAGCTTCGAGTTGTCGACGGAGAGCTCCTATAATTCACCCCTCCACTTT

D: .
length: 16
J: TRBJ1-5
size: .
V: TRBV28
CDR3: CAISTGLLVLDQPQHF
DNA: TGTGCCATCTCGACAGGATTATTGGTTTTGGATCAGCCCCAGCATTTT

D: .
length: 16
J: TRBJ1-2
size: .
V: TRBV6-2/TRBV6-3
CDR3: CASSRLLYPGTYGYTF
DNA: TGTGCCAGCAGTCGCCTTCTATATCCGGGAACCTATGGCTACACCTTC

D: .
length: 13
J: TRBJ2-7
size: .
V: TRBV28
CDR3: CASSPTDRYEQYF
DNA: TGTGCCAGCAGTCCCACGGACAGATACGAGCAGTACTTC

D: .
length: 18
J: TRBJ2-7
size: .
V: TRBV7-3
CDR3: CASSLTAIAETRSYEQYF
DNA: TGTGCCAGCAGCTTAACGGCAATAGCGGAAACCCGATCCTACGAGCAGTACTTC

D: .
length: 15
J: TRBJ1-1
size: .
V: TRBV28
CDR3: CASSFRRLQNTEAFF
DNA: TGTGCCAGCAGTTTTAGGAGGTTGCAGAACACTGAAGCTTTCTTT

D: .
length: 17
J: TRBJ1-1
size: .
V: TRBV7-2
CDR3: CASSLALGVFMNTEAFF
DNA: TGTGCCAGCAGCTTAGCGCTGGGAGTTTTCATGAACACTGAAGCTTTCTTT

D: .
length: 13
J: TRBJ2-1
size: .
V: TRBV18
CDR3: CASSPQGHNEQFF
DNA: TGTGCCAGCTCACCCCAGGGCCACAATGAGCAGTTCTTC

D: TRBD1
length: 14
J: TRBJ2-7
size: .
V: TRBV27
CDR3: CASSNRGQYYEQYF
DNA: TGTGCCAGCAGTAACAGGGGGCAGTACTACGAGCAGTACTTC

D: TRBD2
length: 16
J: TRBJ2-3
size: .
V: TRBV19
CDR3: CASKLLGDYGADTQYF
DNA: TGTGCCAGTAAGCTTTTAGGGGACTACGGGGCAGATACGCAGTATTTT

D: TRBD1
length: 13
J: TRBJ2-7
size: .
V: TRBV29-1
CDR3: CSYKTGPSYEQYF
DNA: TGCAGTTATAAGACAGGGCCTTCCTACGAGCAGTACTTC

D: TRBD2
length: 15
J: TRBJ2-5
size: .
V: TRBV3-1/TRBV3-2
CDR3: CASSPRTSSGETQYF
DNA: TGTGCCAGCAGCCCCCGGACTAGCTCAGGGGAGACCCAGTACTTC

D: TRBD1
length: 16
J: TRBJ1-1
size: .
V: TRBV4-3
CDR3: CASSQDDRVANTEAFF
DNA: TGCGCCAGCAGCCAAGATGACAGGGTGGCGAACACTGAAGCTTTCTTT

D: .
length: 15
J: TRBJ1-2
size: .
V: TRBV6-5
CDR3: CASSSYRDAEYGYTF
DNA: TGTGCCAGCAGTTCCTACAGGGACGCGGAGTATGGCTACACCTTC

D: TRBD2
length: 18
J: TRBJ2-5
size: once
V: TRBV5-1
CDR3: CASSLDPAGGPGGETQYF
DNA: TGCGCCAGCAGCTTGGATCCAGCGGGAGGGCCAGGGGGTGAGACCCAGTACTTC

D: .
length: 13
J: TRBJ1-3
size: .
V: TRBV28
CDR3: CATLMPLGNTIYF
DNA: TGTGCCACCCTCATGCCTCTAGGAAACACCATATATTTT

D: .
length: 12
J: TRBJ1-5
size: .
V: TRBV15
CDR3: CATSRDVQPQHF
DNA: TGTGCCACCAGCAGAGATGTACAGCCCCAGCATTTT

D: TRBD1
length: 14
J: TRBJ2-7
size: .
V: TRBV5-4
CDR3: CASRPGQGDYEQYF
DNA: TGTGCCAGCAGACCCGGACAGGGCGACTACGAGCAGTACTTC

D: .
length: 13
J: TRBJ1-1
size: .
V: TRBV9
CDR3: CASTRGGKTEAFF
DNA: TGTGCCAGCACGAGGGGGGGAAAAACTGAAGCTTTCTTT

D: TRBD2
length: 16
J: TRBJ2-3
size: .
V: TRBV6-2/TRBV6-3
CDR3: CASSPRLAGFTDTQYF
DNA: TGTGCCAGCAGCCCTAGACTAGCGGGGTTCACAGATACGCAGTATTTT

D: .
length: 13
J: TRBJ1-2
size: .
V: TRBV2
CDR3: CASSPGTNYGYTF
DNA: TGTGCCAGCAGCCCAGGGACTAACTATGGCTACACCTTC

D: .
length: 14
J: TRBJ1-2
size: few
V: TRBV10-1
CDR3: CAGWRGSINYGYTF
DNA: TGCGCCGGGTGGAGGGGTAGTATAAACTATGGCTACACCTTC

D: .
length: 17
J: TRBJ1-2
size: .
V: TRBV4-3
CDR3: CASSQTGWGGRYYGYTF
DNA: TGCGCCAGCAGCCAAACCGGGTGGGGGGGCAGGTACTATGGCTACACCTTC

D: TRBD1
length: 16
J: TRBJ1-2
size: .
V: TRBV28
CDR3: CASSVDRQGAFYGYTF
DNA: TGTGCCAGCAGCGTAGATCGACAGGGCGCTTTTTATGGCTACACCTTC

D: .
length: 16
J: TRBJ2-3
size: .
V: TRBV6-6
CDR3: CASSYVRLGGTDTQYF
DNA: TGTGCCAGCAGTTATGTCAGGCTCGGTGGGACAGATACGCAGTATTTT

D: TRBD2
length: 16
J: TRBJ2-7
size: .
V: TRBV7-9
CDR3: CASSRGLAGGLIEQYF
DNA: TGTGCCAGCAGCCGAGGACTAGCGGGGGGGCTGATCGAGCAGTACTTC

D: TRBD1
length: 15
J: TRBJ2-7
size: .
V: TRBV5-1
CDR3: CASSSIDRGLYEQYF
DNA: TGCGCCAGCAGCTCAATCGACAGGGGGCTCTACGAGCAGTACTTC

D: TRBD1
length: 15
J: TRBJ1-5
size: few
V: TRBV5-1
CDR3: CASSRQGFSNQPQHF
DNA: TGCGCCAGCAGCCGACAGGGTTTTAGCAATCAGCCCCAGCATTTT

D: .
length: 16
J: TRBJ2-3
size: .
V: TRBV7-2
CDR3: CASSLGSSRGTDTQYF
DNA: TGTGCCAGCAGCTTAGGGTCCTCTCGGGGCACAGATACGCAGTATTTT

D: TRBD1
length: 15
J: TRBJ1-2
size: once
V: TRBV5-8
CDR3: CASSLRGTGDYGYTF
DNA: TGTGCCAGCAGCTTGAGGGGGACAGGGGACTATGGCTACACCTTC

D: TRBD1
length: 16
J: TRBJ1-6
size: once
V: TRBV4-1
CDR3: CASSQGRDRQNSPLHF
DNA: TGCGCCAGCAGCCAAGGTCGGGACAGGCAAAATTCACCCCTCCACTTT

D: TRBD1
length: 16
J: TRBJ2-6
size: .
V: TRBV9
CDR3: CASSVDRGTGANVLTF
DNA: TGTGCCAGCAGCGTCGACAGGGGAACTGGGGCCAACGTCCTGACTTTC

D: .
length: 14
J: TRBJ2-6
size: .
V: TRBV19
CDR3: CATKGVAGANVLTF
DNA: TGTGCCACCAAGGGGGTAGCTGGGGCCAACGTCCTGACTTTC

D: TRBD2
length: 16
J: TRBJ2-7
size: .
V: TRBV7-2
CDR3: CASSLPQRELSYEQYF
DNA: TGTGCCAGCAGCCTTCCGCAGCGGGAACTTTCCTACGAGCAGTACTTC

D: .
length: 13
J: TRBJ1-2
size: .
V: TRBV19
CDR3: CASSISPGYGYTF
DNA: TGTGCCAGTAGTATAAGCCCGGGCTATGGCTACACCTTC